This paragraph reports one T cell receptor (beta chain). What it binds is unknown. CDR1 is MNHEY, CDR2 SVGAGI, per germline. With V trimmed by 4 bases and J by 7 bases, 6 bases remained unmatched. The CDR3 runs 14 residues. The table came from immunoSEQ multiplex PCR; TCRdb's copy has only in-frame clones and leaves some out. The sample records roughly 120,000 clones, approximately 83% being singletons. These data come from a study of T cell responses to AZD1222 COVID-19 vaccine. Study findings and constraints: Females outnumbered males among donors, who were mostly white British; clonal diversity was possibly underestimated. Targeting of unmutated variant regions was reportedly seen in nearly half of spike-specific TCRs. Just 5 to 7 people given AZD1222 tested seropositive at baseline.

V gene TRBV6-5 combines with J gene TRBJ1-5, with TRBD1 matching over 8 bases. The sequence was collected from an adult in good health. The sample consisted of peripheral blood, taken on day 0 of MenACWY control vaccination. DNA for the CDR3: TGTGCCAGCAGTTCCGGACAGGGTCGACAGCCCCAGCATTTT. Amino acids: CASSSGQGRQPQHF.